The present T cell receptor beta chain was sequenced within a study of blood T cell repertoires in COVID-19. Study-wide background: Acute and convalescent COVID-19 samples came from the United States, Italy and Spain.

During active infection, Seattle patients enrolled and were then monitored through disease. The CDR3 loop spans 15 amino acids. Trimming at V came to 4 bases and at J to 2 bases, leaving 6 bases not matched to a gene. In germline, CDR1 is MGHRA, CDR2 YSYEKL. Original methodology: Estimates of nucleated cell counts were drawn from the amplification of reference gene primers. Sequencing was performed with immunoSEQ multiplex PCR; in TCRdb, only in-frame clones are kept and a portion is missing. The V and J calls and the clone size are those of that table, but D and trimming were determined from the DNA. This repertoire shows fewer than 650,000 clones, about 89% found once; its top ten account for 7.8%.

The TCR was taken from a woman in her forties or fifties with COVID-19, enrolled during active disease. This chain uses TRBV4-1 with TRBJ2-3, with 7 bases fitting TRBD2. Sequencing used peripheral blood. This CDR3 is CASSPLSGVTDTQYF. The CDR3 DNA sequence: TGCGCCAGCAGCCCCTTAAGCGGGGTCACAGATACGCAGTATTTT.